These 19 T cell receptor beta chains came from one sample sequenced in a study of T cells in localized non-small cell lung cancer. Generated by immunoSEQ multiplex PCR, the TCRdb table keeps only in-frame clones and is missing some. The data contain tens of thousands of clones, 82% of them seen just once; the ten biggest clones take up 15% to 20%. Sequenced material: peripheral blood, taken before any cancer treatment. Receptor source: a male donor aged 60 or older with stage III squamous cell lung carcinoma.

This clone was counted only a few times. This rearrangement joins TRBV4-1 to TRBJ1-2; D gene ambiguous. Trimming shortened V by 1 base and J by 4 bases, and 16 bases separated the two germline ends. This CDR3 has 16 residues. The germline CDR1 and CDR2 sequences are MGHRA and YSYEKL. In DNA form, the CDR3 reads TGCGCCAGCAGCCAAGCCTTAGCGCAGCGCGGCTATGGCTACACCTTC. It translates to CASSQALAQRGYGYTF.

This chain connects TRBV10-3 to TRBJ2-3; D may be TRBD1 (5 bases). Trimming pared 5 bases from V and 0 bases from J, leaving 12 bases between. The CDR3 runs 15 residues. CDR1 and CDR2 (germline): ENHRY, SYGVKD. CDR3 nucleotides: TGTGCCATCAGTACTGACAGACTTAGCACAGATACGCAGTATTTT. Its translation: CAISTDRLSTDTQYF.

This clone was detected only a few times. The V and J genes are TRBV30 and TRBJ1-2, with D unclear. V gave up 4 bases and J gave up 1 base, with 7 bases separating them. The CDR3 length is 12 residues. The germline V gene has CDR1 GTSNPN and CDR2 SVGIG (reference sequence). As DNA, the CDR3 is TGTGCCTGGACAGAGTTTAACTATGGCTACACCTTC. Its protein product is CAWTEFNYGYTF. Full variable domain (rest looked up from reference TRBV30 and TRBJ1-2): SQTIHQWPATLVQPVGSPLSLECTVEGTSNPNLYWYRQAAGRGLQLLFYSVGIGQISSEVPQNLSASRPQDRQFILSSKKLLLSDSGFYLCAWTEFNYGYTFGSGTRLTVV.

This chain uses TRBV5-1 with TRBJ1-1; 9 bases are shared with TRBD1. This CDR3 has 17 residues. The germline V gene has CDR1 SGHRS and CDR2 YFSETQ. V lost 3 bases to trimming and J lost 5 bases; unmatched junction nucleotides: 14. CDR3 sequence reads: CASSWNPGQGRETEAFF. CDR3 in DNA: TGCGCCAGCAGCTGGAATCCGGGACAGGGCAGGGAAACTGAAGCTTTCTTT.

This clone has just a few counts. The chain employs TRBV6-5 and TRBJ2-5, with D possibly matching TRBD1 (5 bases). The V end lost 2 bases, the J end lost 5 bases, and 9 bases lay between the germline ends. Germline values: CDR1 MNHEY, CDR2 SVGAGI. The CDR3 covers 13 residues. As DNA, the CDR3 is TGTGCCAGCAGTTACCCAGGGTCGGAGACCCAGTACTTC. It codes for CASSYPGSETQYF.

V and J are TRBV14 and TRBJ1-1; D call uncertain. V lost 0 bases and J lost 2, with 4 bases in between. This CDR3 has 13 amino acids. CDR1 and CDR2 from the germline V gene are SGHDN and FVKESK. CDR3 sequence reads: CASSQDRNTEAFF. The DNA of the CDR3 is TGTGCCAGCAGCCAAGATAGAAACACTGAAGCTTTCTTT.

The CDR3 loop reads CASSQKLAGQPQHF. The CDR3 DNA is TGTGCCAGTAGCCAAAAGCTCGCGGGGCAGCCCCAGCATTTT. This chain connects TRBV19 to TRBJ1-5; D gene unclear. The CDR3 consists of 14 residues. V was trimmed by 6 bases and J by 7 bases, leaving 16 bases between them. CDR1 and CDR2 from the germline V gene are LNHDA and SQIVND (reference sequence).

This chain links TRBV6-1 with TRBJ1-4; 7 positions match TRBD1. The CDR3 loop spans 16 amino acids. V trimming: 4 bases; J trimming: 3 bases; junction bases outside the gene matches: 8. Germline CDR1 is MNHNS and CDR2 is SASEGT. The CDR3 DNA is TGTGCCAGCAGTGTATCGACAGGGTCGGCTAATGAAAAACTGTTTTTT. This encodes CASSVSTGSANEKLFF.

This clone was seen once. J is TRBJ2-2 and V is TRBV5-1, with a weak D call TRBD1 (5 bases). The CDR3 covers 13 residues. V was trimmed by 4 bases and J by 8 bases, leaving 12 bases between them. The germline gives CDR1 SGHRS, CDR2 YFSETQ. The CDR3 here is CASSQGPSGELFF. For the CDR3, the DNA is TGCGCCAGCAGCCAGGGCCCATCTGGGGAGCTGTTTTTT. Together with reference TRBV5-1 and TRBJ2-2, the CDR3 gives the full variable domain: KAGVTQTPRYLIKTRGQQVTLSCSPISGHRSVSWYQQTPGQGLQFLFEYFSETQRNKGNFPGRFSGRQFSNSRSEMNVSTLELGDSALYLCASSQGPSGELFFGEGSRLTVL.

The chain is built from TRBV7-9 and TRBJ2-1; D possibly corresponds to TRBD2 (5 bases). The CDR3 runs 14 residues. Germline V gives CDR1 SEHNR, CDR2 FQNEAQ (reference sequence). V lost 0 bases to trimming and J lost 6 bases, with 9 bases between them. CDR3 sequence reads: CASSLAGSANEQFF. For the CDR3, the DNA is TGTGCCAGCAGCTTAGCGGGTAGCGCCAATGAGCAGTTCTTC.

The chain has TRBV6-1 and TRBJ1-1, with D perhaps TRBD1 (5 bases). Trimming pared 7 bases from V and 1 base from J, leaving 13 bases between. This CDR3 region has 14 residues. Looked up from germline, CDR1 is MNHNS and CDR2 is SASEGT. The CDR3 DNA is TGTGCCAGCACCTTGGGGGGTGCGAACACTGAAGCTTTCTTT. This encodes CASTLGGANTEAFF.

A few counts support this clone. This chain's CDR3 is CASSLRVGDRDEQFF. CDR3 in DNA: TGTGCCAGCAGCTTACGGGTGGGTGATAGGGATGAGCAGTTCTTC. This chain links TRBV11-3 with TRBJ2-1, with no clear D. Germline values: CDR1 SGHNT, CDR2 YENEEA. CDR3 size: 15 residues. Trimming pared 2 bases from V and 8 bases from J, leaving 16 bases between.

The V gene is TRBV19, the J gene TRBJ2-5, with D perhaps matching TRBD1 or TRBD2 (5 bases each). The CDR3 has 14 amino acids. The V and J ends lost 6 bases and 2 bases respectively, with 13 bases between them. Germline CDR1 and CDR2: LNHDA and SQIVND (reference sequence). The CDR3 coding sequence is TGTGCCAGTAGCCGGGACGGGCGGCAAGAGACCCAGTACTTC. This encodes CASSRDGRQETQYF. Variable domain in full (rest from reference TRBV19 and TRBJ2-5): DGGITQSPKYLFRKEGQNVTLSCEQNLNHDAMYWYRQDPGQGLRLIYYSQIVNDFQKGDIAEGYSVSREKKESFPLTVTSAQKNPTAFYLCASSRDGRQETQYFGPGTRLLVL.

This sequence joins TRBV5-1 and TRBJ2-3; D remains ambiguous. This CDR3 contains 14 residues. With 0 bases removed from V and 1 base from J, the gap between germline ends came to 6 bases. The germline gives CDR1 SGHRS, CDR2 YFSETQ. This CDR3 is CASSLEVRTDTQYF. As DNA, the CDR3 is TGCGCCAGCAGCTTGGAAGTACGCACAGATACGCAGTATTTT.

The chain employs TRBV18 and TRBJ1-5; unclear D gene. Trimming shortened V by 3 bases and J by 1 base, and 1 base separated the two germline ends. This CDR3 is 12 amino acids long. CDR1 is KGHSH and CDR2 is LQKENI in the germline V gene. The CDR3 loop reads CASSPSNQPQHF. The CDR3 nucleotides read TGTGCCAGCTCACCGAGCAATCAGCCCCAGCATTTT.

This clone was found a few times. This sequence joins TRBV28 and TRBJ2-5, with no clear D. Germline values: CDR1 MDHEN, CDR2 SYDVKM. The CDR3 consists of 13 residues. Trimming shortened V by 5 bases and J by 1 base, and 8 bases separated the two germline ends. For the CDR3, the DNA is TGTGCCAGCAGTCCCCGTACCCAAGAGACCCAGTACTTC. Amino acid sequence: CASSPRTQETQYF.

This chain uses TRBV9 with TRBJ2-2, with D possibly being TRBD1 (6 bases). Germline assignment: CDR1 SGDLS and CDR2 YYNGEE. Trimming cost V 0 bases and J 3 bases, with 12 bases left between them. The CDR3 has 16 residues. This CDR3 reads CASSVATRTDTGELFF. In DNA form, the CDR3 reads TGTGCCAGCAGCGTAGCTACGCGGACAGACACCGGGGAGCTGTTTTTT.

This clone has only a few counts. The rearrangement links TRBV11-2 to TRBJ2-3; 11 bases are shared with TRBD2. CDR3 length equals 17 residues. Unmatched junction bases numbered 7, after V lost 3 bases and J lost 2 bases. The V gene's germline CDR1 is SGHAT and CDR2 FQNNGV. The CDR3 region is CASSLRQTSGNTDTQYF. CDR3 sequence (DNA): TGTGCCAGCAGCTTGAGGCAGACTAGCGGGAACACAGATACGCAGTATTTT.

The count of this clone is one. The chain carries TRBV18 and TRBJ2-5; the D gene is possibly TRBD2 (5 bases). Germline CDR1 KGHSH, CDR2 LQKENI. The CDR3 covers 13 residues. With 0 bases removed from V and 5 bases from J, the gap between germline ends came to 7 bases. CDR3 coding DNA: TGTGCCAGCTCACCACCGGGAGCGGAGACCCAGTACTTC. It specifies CASSPPGAETQYF.